The 21 T cell receptor beta chains below were found in one sample sequenced in a study of blood T cell repertoires in COVID-19. The data were produced by immunoSEQ multiplex PCR, yet TCRdb's version contains in-frame clones alone and is incomplete. Of around 460,000 clones detected, 85% to 90% appear once; the ten largest clones hold about 0.91%. What was sequenced was peripheral blood. Receptors were obtained from a man between 18 and 29 years old with COVID-19, enrolled during active disease.

The gene calls are TRBV7-2 and TRBJ2-5, with a tentative D call TRBD1 (5 bases). This CDR3 is 14 amino acids long. V gave up 1 base and J gave up 5 bases, with 11 bases separating them. CDR1 SGHTA and CDR2 FQGNSA come from the germline V gene. CDR3 nucleotide sequence: TGTGCCAGCAGCTTAGAAGTTAGACAGGAGACCCAGTACTTC. It specifies CASSLEVRQETQYF.

V usage is TRBV5-1 and J usage is TRBJ2-7; 7 bases fit TRBD2. CDR3 length equals 15 residues. CDR1 SGHRS and CDR2 YFSETQ come from the germline V gene. Germline trimming cut 5 bases from V and 0 bases from J; bases unmatched to any gene: 8. The CDR3 sequence: CASSHLGGSSYEQYF. DNA of the CDR3: TGCGCCAGCAGTCACCTGGGGGGGAGCTCCTACGAGCAGTACTTC.

The chain has TRBV5-1 and TRBJ1-1, with D unresolved. Germline CDR1 and CDR2: SGHRS and YFSETQ. This CDR3 is built from 16 residues. Trimming left V 0 bases short and J 1 base short, with 13 bases between. The CDR3 here is CASSLDVRHRNTEAFF. In nucleotides, the CDR3 is TGCGCCAGCAGCTTGGACGTAAGACATCGGAACACTGAAGCTTTCTTT.

The CDR3 is CASLPGTGGNYGYTF. The CDR3 region has the DNA TGTGCCAGTCTTCCCGGGACAGGTGGGAACTATGGCTACACCTTC. V gene TRBV19 combines with J gene TRBJ1-2, with 8 bases lining up with TRBD1. This CDR3 is built from 15 residues. V dropped 8 bases and J dropped 2; count of bases not matched to a gene: 10. The V gene's germline CDR1 is LNHDA and CDR2 SQIVND (reference sequence).

The chain links TRBV10-2 to TRBJ1-1, with D maybe TRBD1 (6 bases). This CDR3 contains 14 residues. Germline lookup yields CDR1 WSHSY and CDR2 SAAADI. V gave up 6 bases and J gave up 4 bases, with 15 bases separating them. The CDR3 DNA sequence: TGCGCCAGCAGCCCAACAGGGCCCGGCACTGAAGCTTTCTTT. It encodes CASSPTGPGTEAFF.

On this clone itself: Other DNA sequences within the sample encode an identical CDR3. V gene TRBV9 combines with J gene TRBJ2-1; D may be TRBD2 (7 bases). In germline, CDR1 is SGDLS, CDR2 YYNGEE. V lost 2 bases and J lost 6, with 18 bases in between. The CDR3 covers 16 residues. CDR3 DNA sequence: TGTGCCAGCAGCGTCCGTGGGGGGGGAGGGGGCAATGAGCAGTTCTTC. Protein sequence: CASSVRGGGGGNEQFF.

The V and J genes are TRBV7-9 and TRBJ2-1; 9 bases are shared with TRBD2. The CDR3 contains 16 residues. Germline assignment: CDR1 SEHNR and CDR2 FQNEAQ (reference sequence). The ends lost 5 bases at V and 4 bases at J; junction bases unmatched: 9. The CDR3, as DNA: TGTGCCAGCAGCCCGCCGAGCGGGGGGCGGTACAATGAGCAGTTCTTC. Encoded protein: CASSPPSGGRYNEQFF.

The rearrangement uses TRBV30 and TRBJ1-2; possible D gene TRBD1, 6 bases. CDR3 length: 12 amino acids. V was pared by 4 bases and J by 10 bases, with 16 bases between. CDR1 GTSNPN and CDR2 SVGIG come from the germline V gene (reference sequence). The CDR3 coding sequence is TGTGCCTGGACCCGGGGGGCGGTCGACTACACCTTC. Translated, it gives CAWTRGAVDYTF.

The chain links TRBV11-2 to TRBJ2-7, with D tentatively TRBD1 (6 bases). Germline CDR1 SGHAT, CDR2 FQNNGV. The CDR3 is made up of 17 amino acids. Trimming stripped 1 base from V and 3 bases from J, with 19 bases between. The CDR3 DNA sequence: TGTGCCAGCAGCTTAGTACAGGGTGCCTCTTCTGACTACGAGCAGTACTTC. Its protein product is CASSLVQGASSDYEQYF.

This clone was seen once. V and J are TRBV25-1 and TRBJ2-1, with D unresolved. The V end was cut by 5 bases, the J end by 4 bases, with 12 bases between. The CDR3 loop spans 14 amino acids. Germline CDR1 and CDR2: MGHDK and SYGVNS. CDR3 sequence reads: CASSPRHPYNEQFF. In nucleotides, the CDR3 is TGTGCCAGCAGTCCCCGACACCCATACAATGAGCAGTTCTTC.

V usage is TRBV27 and J usage is TRBJ1-1, with D unclear. With 3 bases removed from V and 1 base from J, the gap between germline ends came to 6 bases. The CDR3 is made up of 13 amino acids. Germline V gene sequence: CDR1 MNHEY, CDR2 SMNVEV (reference sequence). The CDR3 sequence is CASSFTRNTEAFF. In DNA form, the CDR3 reads TGTGCCAGCAGTTTCACACGGAACACTGAAGCTTTCTTT.

The CDR3 nucleotides are TGTGCCAGCAGCTTAAGGGCCCGACTAGCGGGATACACAGATACGCAGTATTTT. Its translation: CASSLRARLAGYTDTQYF. The J gene is TRBJ2-3, the V gene TRBV11-2; TRBD2 aligns across 11 bases. The V segment lost 2 bases and the J segment 2 bases; nucleotides outside the gene matches: 9. The CDR3 loop spans 18 amino acids. Germline CDR1 SGHAT, CDR2 FQNNGV.

The chain employs TRBV4-1 and TRBJ1-4, with unresolved D. Germline-derived CDR1 and CDR2 are MGHRA and YSYEKL. The CDR3 extends over 17 amino acids. The germline V and J ends were trimmed by 2 bases and 6 bases, with 19 bases remaining between them. The CDR3 coding sequence is TGCGCCAGCAGCCAAACCAGACTCGGTGGCAGCTATGAAAAACTGTTTTTT. It yields the protein CASSQTRLGGSYEKLFF.

The chain has TRBV14 and TRBJ2-2; tentative D call: TRBD2 (6 bases). CDR3 length: 14 residues. Germline CDR1 reads SGHDN; CDR2 reads FVKESK. The V end was cut by 3 bases, the J end by 1 base, with 6 bases between. CDR3: CASSHGGNTGELFF. CDR3 nucleotides: TGTGCCAGCAGCCACGGGGGGAACACCGGGGAGCTGTTTTTT.

This chain joins TRBV5-4 and TRBJ2-1, with 15 nucleotides matching TRBD2. CDR3 length equals 15 residues. Germline CDR1 and CDR2: SGHNT and YYREEE (reference sequence). Trimming removed 4 bases from V and 5 bases from J; junction bases left unmatched: 1. The CDR3 loop is CASSGLAGGDNEQFF. DNA of the CDR3: TGTGCCAGCAGCGGACTAGCGGGGGGGGACAATGAGCAGTTCTTC. Variable domain in full (rest from reference TRBV5-4 and TRBJ2-1): ETGVTQSPTHLIKTRGQQVTLRCSSQSGHNTVSWYQQALGQGPQFIFQYYREEENGRGNFPPRFSGLQFPNYSSELNVNALELDDSALYLCASSGLAGGDNEQFFGPGTRLTVL.

This rearrangement joins TRBV2 to TRBJ1-1; D perhaps matches TRBD1 (6 bases). Per the germline V gene, CDR1 is SNHLY and CDR2 is FYNNEI. V was cut by 6 bases and J by 1 base, with 18 bases left in between. The CDR3 totals 16 residues. The CDR3 spells CASRGRTVSRNTEAFF. The CDR3 nucleotides read TGTGCCAGCAGAGGCCGGACAGTAAGTAGGAACACTGAAGCTTTCTTT.

The gene calls are TRBV11-3 and TRBJ1-3, with 8 positions matching TRBD1. The CDR3 contains 17 residues. From germline, CDR1 is SGHNT and CDR2 YENEEA. The V and J ends lost 2 bases and 0 bases, in that order; junction bases with no gene match: 6. CDR3 coding DNA: TGTGCCAGCAGCTTATGGGGGACAGGCCGCTCTGGAAACACCATATATTTT. This codes for CASSLWGTGRSGNTIYF. The complete variable domain, with remaining parts taken from reference TRBV11-3 and TRBJ1-3, reads EAGVVQSPRYKIIEKKQPVAFWCNPISGHNTLYWYLQNLGQGPELLIRYENEEAVDDSQLPKDRFSAERLKGVDSTLKIQPAELGDSAVYLCASSLWGTGRSGNTIYFGEGSWLTVV.

The J gene is TRBJ2-5, the V gene TRBV2; possibly TRBD2 for D (6 bases). Trimming removed 10 bases from V and 3 bases from J, with 15 bases in between. This CDR3 has 13 amino acids. The germline CDR1 and CDR2 sequences are SNHLY and FYNNEI. The chain's CDR3 is CATGTRPEETQYF. The CDR3 DNA is TGTGCCACTGGGACTCGGCCCGAAGAGACCCAGTACTTC.

J is TRBJ2-2 and V is TRBV6-4; 8 bases are shared with TRBD2. V lost 3 bases to trimming and J lost 4 bases; unmatched junction nucleotides: 7. Germline-derived CDR1 and CDR2 are MRHNA and SNTAGT. This CDR3 has 16 residues. This chain's CDR3 is CASSDGTSGSTGELFF. For the CDR3, the DNA is TGTGCCAGCAGTGATGGGACTAGTGGAAGCACCGGGGAGCTGTTTTTT.

The chain uses TRBV27 and TRBJ1-1; possible D gene TRBD1, 5 bases. Deletions cut 5 bases from V and 4 bases from J, with 11 bases between. Germline CDR1 MNHEY, CDR2 SMNVEV (reference sequence). This CDR3 region has 13 residues. The DNA for the CDR3 is TGTGCCAGCAGTCCGGGGGTATCCACTGAAGCTTTCTTT. Encoded protein: CASSPGVSTEAFF.

The chain has TRBV11-2 and TRBJ2-7; 7 nucleotides line up with TRBD2. V gave up 5 bases and J gave up 6 bases; unmatched junction bases: 13. Germline CDR1 SGHAT, CDR2 FQNNGV. The CDR3 runs 15 residues. The CDR3, as DNA: TGTGCCAGCAGCCCGGGACTACCCGCCTCCGGCGAGCAGTACTTC. Its protein product is CASSPGLPASGEQYF.